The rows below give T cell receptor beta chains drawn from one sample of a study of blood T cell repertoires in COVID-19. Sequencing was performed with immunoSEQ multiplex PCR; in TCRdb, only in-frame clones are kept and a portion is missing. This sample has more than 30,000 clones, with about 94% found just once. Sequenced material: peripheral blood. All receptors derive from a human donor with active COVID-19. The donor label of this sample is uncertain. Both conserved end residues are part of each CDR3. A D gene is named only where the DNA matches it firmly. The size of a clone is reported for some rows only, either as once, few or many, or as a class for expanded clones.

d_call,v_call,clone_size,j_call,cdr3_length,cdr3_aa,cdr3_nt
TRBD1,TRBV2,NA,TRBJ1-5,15,CASNEDRGRDQPQHF,TGTGCCAGCAATGAAGACAGGGGACGAGATCAGCCCCAGCATTTT
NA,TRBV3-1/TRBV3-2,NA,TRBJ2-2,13,CASTAVGGGELFF,TGTGCCAGCACCGCGGTGGGTGGCGGGGAGCTGTTTTTT
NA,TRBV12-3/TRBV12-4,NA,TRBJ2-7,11,CASSTPYEQYF,TGTGCCAGCAGTACTCCCTACGAGCAGTACTTC
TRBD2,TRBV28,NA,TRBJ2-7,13,CASGAAGTYEQYF,TGTGCCAGCGGGGCAGCGGGGACCTACGAGCAGTACTTC
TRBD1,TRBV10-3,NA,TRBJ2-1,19,CAINGAADTGTGAMNEQFF,TGTGCCATCAACGGCGCCGCTGACACTGGGACAGGGGCCATGAATGAGCAGTTCTTC
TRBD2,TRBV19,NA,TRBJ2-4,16,CELDAASGSSENIQYF,TGTGAACTAGACGCGGCTAGCGGGAGTTCGGAAAACATTCAGTACTTC
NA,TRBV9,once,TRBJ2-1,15,CASSPRLAAYNEQFF,TGTGCCAGCAGCCCCAGATTAGCGGCTTACAATGAGCAGTTCTTC
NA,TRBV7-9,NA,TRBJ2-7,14,CASSLGAGGSEQYF,TGTGCCAGCAGCTTAGGGGCAGGGGGGTCCGAGCAGTACTTC
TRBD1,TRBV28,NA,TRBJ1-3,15,CASSRGQGGRNTIYF,TGTGCCAGCAGTAGAGGACAGGGGGGGCGAAACACCATATATTTT
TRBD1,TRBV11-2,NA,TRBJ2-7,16,CASSYWGQGNSYEQYF,TGTGCCAGCAGCTATTGGGGACAGGGGAATTCCTACGAGCAGTACTTC
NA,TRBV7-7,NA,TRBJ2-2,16,CASSHSRDSNTGELFF,TGTGCTAGCAGCCACTCAAGGGACTCCAACACCGGGGAGCTGTTTTTT
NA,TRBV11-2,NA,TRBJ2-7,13,CASSFVGDGEQYF,TGTGCCAGCAGCTTTGTAGGGGATGGCGAGCAGTACTTC
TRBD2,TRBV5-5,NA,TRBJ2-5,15,CASSRLAGVQETQYF,TGTGCCAGCTCAAGACTAGCGGGTGTACAAGAGACCCAGTACTTC
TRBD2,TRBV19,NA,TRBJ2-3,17,CASSIRRLAGGADTQYF,TGTGCCAGTAGTATAAGGAGACTAGCGGGGGGGGCAGATACGCAGTATTTT
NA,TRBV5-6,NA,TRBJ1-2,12,CASSLWSTGYTF,TGTGCCAGCAGCTTGTGGTCGACAGGCTACACCTTC
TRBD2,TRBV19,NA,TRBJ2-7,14,CASSILAGTYEQYF,TGTGCCAGTAGTATACTAGCGGGGACCTACGAGCAGTACTTC
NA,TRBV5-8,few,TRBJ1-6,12,CASSFPGNPVHF,TGTGCCAGCAGCTTCCCAGGCAATCCTGTCCACTTT
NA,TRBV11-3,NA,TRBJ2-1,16,CASSLDLRGGNNEQFF,TGTGCCAGCAGCTTAGATTTGAGGGGGGGGAACAATGAGCAGTTCTTC
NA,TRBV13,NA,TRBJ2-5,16,CASSSEVTGLGETQYF,TGTGCCAGCAGCTCCGAAGTGACAGGATTGGGGGAGACCCAGTACTTC
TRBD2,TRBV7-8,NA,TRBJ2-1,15,CASSPKRELGNEQFF,TGTGCCAGCAGTCCTAAGCGGGAGCTAGGCAATGAGCAGTTCTTC
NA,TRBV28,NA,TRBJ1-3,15,CASSLKVKARDTIYF,TGTGCCAGCAGTTTAAAAGTGAAGGCGAGGGACACCATATATTTT
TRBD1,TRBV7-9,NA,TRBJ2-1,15,CASSQTGQGYNEQFF,TGTGCCAGCAGTCAAACGGGACAGGGGTACAATGAGCAGTTCTTC
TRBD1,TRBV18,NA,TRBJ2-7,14,CASSPRPQGDEQYF,TGTGCCAGCTCACCACGTCCACAGGGGGACGAGCAGTACTTC
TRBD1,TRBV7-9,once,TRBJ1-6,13,CASSSDRGSPLHF,TGTGCCAGCAGTTCCGACAGGGGTTCACCCCTCCACTTT
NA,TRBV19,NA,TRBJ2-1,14,CASSIGSGTNEQFF,TGTGCCAGTAGTATCGGGTCTGGGACTAATGAGCAGTTCTTC
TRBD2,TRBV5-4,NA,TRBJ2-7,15,CASSLGTSGTYEQYF,TGTGCCAGCAGCTTGGGGACTAGCGGGACCTACGAGCAGTACTTC
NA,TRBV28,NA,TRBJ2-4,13,CASNGEAKNIQYF,TGTGCCAGCAATGGGGAGGCCAAAAACATTCAGTACTTC
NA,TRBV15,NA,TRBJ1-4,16,CATSRGHDATNEKLFF,TGTGCCACCAGCAGGGGACACGATGCAACTAATGAAAAACTGTTTTTT
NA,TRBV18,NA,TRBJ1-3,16,CASSPQGLSSGNTIYF,TGTGCCAGCTCACCGCAAGGACTCAGCTCTGGAAACACCATATATTTT
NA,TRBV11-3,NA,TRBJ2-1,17,CASSLVSLRSGNNEQFF,TGTGCCAGCAGCTTAGTTTCTCTAAGGTCGGGGAACAATGAGCAGTTCTTC
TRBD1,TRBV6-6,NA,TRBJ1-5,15,CASSPGTGVNQPQHF,TGTGCCAGCTCCCCCGGGACAGGGGTAAATCAGCCCCAGCATTTT
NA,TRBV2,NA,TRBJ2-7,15,CASSEGRGWSYEQYF,TGTGCCAGCAGTGAAGGCAGGGGATGGTCCTACGAGCAGTACTTC
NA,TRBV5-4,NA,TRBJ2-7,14,CASSSSGAIYEQYF,TGTGCCAGCAGCTCTTCGGGAGCCATTTACGAGCAGTACTTC
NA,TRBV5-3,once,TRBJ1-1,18,CARRQPGHPRHMNTEAFF,TGTGCCAGAAGGCAACCGGGACATCCGAGGCATATGAACACTGAAGCTTTCTTT
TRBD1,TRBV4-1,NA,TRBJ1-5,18,CASSQDKFWDRPNQPQHF,TGCGCCAGCAGCCAAGATAAATTTTGGGACAGACCCAATCAGCCCCAGCATTTT
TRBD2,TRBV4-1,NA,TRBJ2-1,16,CASSQLGLVFYNEQFF,TGCGCCAGCAGCCAACTGGGACTAGTCTTCTACAATGAGCAGTTCTTC
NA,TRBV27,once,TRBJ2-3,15,CASSPGVTSTDTQYF,TGTGCCAGCAGTCCGGGGGTCACTAGCACAGATACGCAGTATTTT
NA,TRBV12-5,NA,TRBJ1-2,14,CASGLVVGEGGYTF,TGTGCTAGTGGTTTGGTGGTCGGAGAAGGTGGCTACACCTTC
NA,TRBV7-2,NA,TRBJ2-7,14,CASSLRGTTAEQYF,TGTGCCAGCAGCTTAAGGGGAACGACGGCCGAGCAGTACTTC
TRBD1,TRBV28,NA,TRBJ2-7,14,CASSSGTVPYEQYF,TGTGCCAGCAGCTCCGGGACAGTCCCCTACGAGCAGTACTTC
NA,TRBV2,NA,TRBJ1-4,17,CASSEFSLRATNEKLFF,TGTGCCAGCAGTGAATTCTCCCTCCGCGCAACTAATGAAAAACTGTTTTTT
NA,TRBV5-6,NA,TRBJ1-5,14,CASSQGYSNQPQHF,TGTGCCAGCAGCCAGGGGTATAGCAATCAGCCCCAGCATTTT
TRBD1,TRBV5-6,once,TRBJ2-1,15,CASSPGQVPYNEQFF,TGTGCCAGCAGCCCGGGACAGGTGCCCTACAATGAGCAGTTCTTC
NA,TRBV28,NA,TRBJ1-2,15,CASSLSPTEAYGYTF,TGTGCCAGCAGTTTAAGTCCGACGGAGGCCTATGGCTACACCTTC
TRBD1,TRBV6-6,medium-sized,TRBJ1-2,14,CASSYGTGHYGYTF,TGTGCCAGCAGTTACGGGACAGGTCACTATGGCTACACCTTC
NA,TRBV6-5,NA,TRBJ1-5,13,CASTAGENQPQHF,TGTGCCAGCACGGCGGGCGAAAATCAGCCCCAGCATTTT
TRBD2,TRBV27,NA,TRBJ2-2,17,CASSFRGGGSSTGELFF,TGTGCCAGCAGTTTTAGGGGCGGGGGAAGCTCCACCGGGGAGCTGTTTTTT
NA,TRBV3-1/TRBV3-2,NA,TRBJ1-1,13,CASSQGQFTEAFF,TGTGCCAGCAGCCAAGGACAGTTCACTGAAGCTTTCTTT
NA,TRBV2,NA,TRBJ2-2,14,CASRRGRNTGELFF,TGTGCCAGCCGCAGGGGCCGGAACACCGGGGAGCTGTTTTTT
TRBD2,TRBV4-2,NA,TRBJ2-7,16,CASSQEGSGGFYEQYF,TGTGCCAGCAGCCAAGAGGGTAGCGGGGGTTTCTACGAGCAGTACTTC
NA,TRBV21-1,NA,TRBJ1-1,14,CASSMDRRNTEAFF,TGTGCCAGCAGCATGGACAGGAGGAACACTGAAGCTTTCTTT
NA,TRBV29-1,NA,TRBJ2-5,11,CSVGGVETQYF,TGCAGCGTTGGCGGCGTAGAGACCCAGTACTTC